These T cell receptor beta chains were read from a single sample in a study of T-cell reconstitution after alpha-beta-depleted transplantation in children. TCRdb reprocessed the PCR reads with MiXCR, giving one entry per CDR3 protein. The sample yields about 300,000 distinct CDR3 sequences, roughly 9.1% seen once. Sequenced material: PBMCs, taken before TCRalphabeta/CD19-depleted stem cell transplant. These TCRs come from a boy in the first two years of life with acute myeloid leukemia, due to receive a stem cell transplant. CDR3s include the opening cysteine and the closing phenylalanine or tryptophan. D genes are given only for firm matches. Some rows have no size entry. The others give once, few or many, or a class for an expanded clone.

>TRBJ1-3|-|TRBV11-2|few
CASSLLIGSSGSGNTIYF
TGTGCCAGCAGCTTATTAATAGGATCCTCAGGCTCTGGAAACACCATATATTTT
>TRBJ2-7|TRBD1|TRBV4-2|many
CASSLSNTGGYEQYF
TGTGCCAGCAGCCTCTCCAACACAGGGGGCTACGAGCAGTACTTC
>TRBJ2-1|-|TRBV7-3|few
CASSSQKGGRDYNEQFF
TGTGCCAGCAGCTCCCAAAAGGGGGGCCGGGACTACAATGAGCAGTTCTTC
>TRBJ2-5|TRBD2|TRBV5-1|many
CASSFNSGVETQYF
TGCGCCAGCAGCTTCAATAGCGGGGTAGAGACCCAGTACTTC
>TRBJ2-1|TRBD2|TRBV4-2|few
CASSRLTSGTVYSYNEQFF
TGTGCCAGCAGCCGACTCACTAGCGGGACCGTTTACTCCTACAATGAGCAGTTCTTC
>TRBJ2-5|-|TRBV28|many
CASTSRRSGETQYF
TGTGCCAGCACCTCACGACGGTCCGGAGAGACCCAGTACTTC
>TRBJ2-2|TRBD1|TRBV7-2|many
CASRVQGAGELFF
TGTGCCAGCAGAGTACAGGGGGCCGGGGAGCTGTTTTTT
>TRBJ2-2|-|TRBV5-1|many
CASSLGEGKPGELFF
TGCGCCAGCAGCTTGGGAGAGGGGAAACCCGGGGAGCTGTTTTTT
>TRBJ2-1|-|TRBV24-1|-
CATSDGYLSSYNEQFF
TGTGCCACCAGTGATGGCTATCTGAGCTCCTACAATGAGCAGTTCTTC
>TRBJ2-7|TRBD1|TRBV5-1|many
CASSLAVQGAPYEQYF
TGCGCCAGCAGCTTGGCTGTACAGGGGGCTCCCTACGAGCAGTACTTC
>TRBJ2-2|TRBD2|TRBV7-6|many
CASSRVTSGAGELFF
TGTGCCAGCAGCCGAGTGACTAGCGGGGCCGGGGAGCTGTTTTTT
>TRBJ2-1|TRBD2|TRBV9|once
CASSPSSGSASYNEQFF
TGTGCCAGCAGCCCTTCGAGCGGGAGTGCCTCCTACAATGAGCAGTTCTTC
>TRBJ2-7|TRBD2|TRBV7-2|many
CASSLSPSGRDAYEQYF
TGTGCCAGCAGCTTAAGCCCGAGCGGGAGGGATGCCTACGAGCAGTACTTC
>TRBJ2-3|TRBD2|TRBV3-1|many
CASSQRLAGTDTQYF
TGTGCCAGCAGCCAAAGACTAGCGGGGACAGATACGCAGTATTTT
>TRBJ2-1|-|TRBV4-2|many
CASSQEDDSYNEQFF
TGTGCCAGCAGCCAAGAAGATGATTCCTACAATGAGCAGTTCTTC
>TRBJ2-7|-|TRBV20-1|many
CSASKGQGTYEQYF
TGCAGTGCTAGTAAAGGGCAGGGGACCTACGAGCAGTACTTC
>TRBJ1-4|-|TRBV5-1|many
CASSCDGTDENLFF
TGCGCCAGCAGCTGCGATGGGACCGACGAAAACCTGTTTTTT
>TRBJ2-1|-|TRBV28|few
CASSLSSDSYNEQFF
TGTGCCAGCAGTTTATCTTCGGATTCCTACAATGAGCAGTTCTTC
>TRBJ2-3|TRBD1|TRBV5-6|many
CASSSYTGGTGTDTQYF
TGTGCCAGCAGTTCCTACACAGGGGGCACTGGCACAGATACGCAGTATTTT
>TRBJ1-2|-|TRBV20-1|many
CSALSGSYGYTF
TGCAGTGCTCTGTCAGGGAGCTATGGCTACACCTTC
>TRBJ1-2|TRBD1|TRBV28|few
CASSRWDSTLYGYTF
TGTGCCAGCAGTCGCTGGGACAGCACCCTCTATGGCTACACCTTC
>TRBJ2-1|-|TRBV2|many
CARDSSGYNEQFF
TGTGCCAGGGACAGTTCGGGGTACAATGAGCAGTTCTTC
>TRBJ1-5|-|TRBV9|many
CASSVGGYGNQPQHF
TGTGCCAGCAGCGTTGGGGGTTACGGCAATCAGCCCCAGCATTTT
>TRBJ2-5|-|TRBV24-1|many
CATSVHRVGETQYF
TGTGCCACCAGTGTCCACAGGGTAGGAGAGACCCAGTACTTC
>TRBJ2-7|TRBD2|TRBV12-3/TRBV12-4|-
CASRGSGRPTYEQYF
TGTGCCAGCAGAGGAAGCGGGAGGCCCACCTACGAGCAGTACTTC
>TRBJ2-3|-|TRBV5-1|many
CASSLARGVLTDTQYF
TGCGCCAGCAGCTTGGCCCGGGGAGTATTGACAGATACGCAGTATTTT
>TRBJ1-1|-|TRBV7-2|few
CASSLAPGAVNTEAFF
TGTGCCAGCAGCTTAGCCCCCGGGGCAGTGAACACTGAAGCTTTCTTT
>TRBJ1-5|-|TRBV6-5|-
CASKRFVGNQPQHF
TGTGCCAGCAAACGGTTTGTGGGCAATCAGCCCCAGCATTTT
>TRBJ2-7|-|TRBV29-1|many
CSVEDLGSYEQYF
TGCAGCGTTGAAGATCTCGGCTCCTACGAGCAGTACTTC
>TRBJ2-1|TRBD2|TRBV19|-
CASSLTSGAGDEQFF
TGTGCCAGTAGCCTTACTAGCGGGGCTGGGGATGAGCAGTTCTTC
>TRBJ2-5|-|TRBV25-1|many
CASSPQGQGQETQYF
TGTGCCAGCAGTCCCCAGGGGCAGGGCCAAGAGACCCAGTACTTC
>TRBJ2-1|TRBD2|TRBV7-8|few
CASSWRPPGGSYNEQFF
TGTGCCAGCAGCTGGAGGCCCCCGGGGGGATCCTACAATGAGCAGTTCTTC
>TRBJ2-3|-|TRBV4-2|many
CASSQLGTESTDTQYF
TGTGCCAGCAGCCAATTAGGGACGGAGAGCACAGATACGCAGTATTTT
>TRBJ1-2|-|TRBV7-3|few
CASSLMGLSSFF
TGTGCCAGCAGCTTGATGGGTCTCTCCTCCTTTTTC
>TRBJ2-1|TRBD1|TRBV5-1|-
CASSLDLTGGNEQFF
TGCGCCAGCAGCTTGGATCTAACAGGGGGCAATGAGCAGTTCTTC
>TRBJ2-7|TRBD1|TRBV29-1|many
CSASQGAYEQYF
TGCAGCGCTTCACAGGGGGCCTACGAGCAGTACTTC
>TRBJ2-2|TRBD2|TRBV6-5|many
CASSYYSGINTGELFF
TGTGCCAGCAGTTACTATAGCGGGATAAACACCGGGGAGCTGTTTTTT
>TRBJ2-1|-|TRBV12-3/TRBV12-4|-
CASRKRGRNEQFF
TGTGCCAGCAGAAAGCGTGGGAGGAATGAGCAGTTCTTC
>TRBJ2-1|-|TRBV5-1|-
CASSLRTGNEQFF
TGCGCCAGCAGCCTCAGAACGGGGAATGAGCAGTTCTTC
>TRBJ2-5|-|TRBV4-2|-
CASSQEGRETQYF
TGTGCCAGCAGCCAAGAGGGAAGGGAGACCCAGTACTTC